These T cell receptor beta chains were read from a single sample in a study of human T cells and chemical hapten exposure. TCRdb reanalysed the RACE reads using MiXCR and keeps one entry per CDR3 protein. Here the sample spans around 250,000 distinct CDR3 sequences, about 9.4% being singletons. The sequences come from whole blood, collected in connection with sensitization to the hapten diphenylcyclopropenone (DPC). These receptors came from a woman between 40 and 50 years old with alopecia areata. Some clones in this sample may be carry-over from other donors' samples. The CDR3 runs from the conserved cysteine through the conserved F or W. A D gene is named only where the DNA matches it firmly. Some rows have no size entry. The others give once, few or many, or a class for an expanded clone.

j_call v_call d_call clone_size cdr3_nt cdr3_aa
TRBJ1-1 TRBV29-1 NA many TGCAGCGTTGACGTTTCGGGTACAGGGCAGGAAGCTTTCTTT CSVDVSGTGQEAFF
TRBJ2-7 TRBV6-5 NA NA TGTGCCAGCAGTTGGGGACGGAGCTCCTACGAGCAGTACTTC CASSWGRSSYEQYF
TRBJ1-2 TRBV29-1 NA NA TGCAGCGTTTCCGACGACAGGCTCGCCTACACCTTC CSVSDDRLAYTF
TRBJ2-1 TRBV6-2/TRBV6-3 NA NA TGTGCCAGCAGTTTAACTAGTGGGGAGGCCTACAATGAGCAGTTCTTC CASSLTSGEAYNEQFF
TRBJ2-2 TRBV10-3 NA NA TGTGCCATCAGCCGGCCGGAGGAGTACACCGGGGAGCTGTTTTTT CAISRPEEYTGELFF
TRBJ1-6 TRBV6-5 NA few TGTGCCAGCAGTTACTCCCGAAGGGTCTCACCCCTCCACTTT CASSYSRRVSPLHF
TRBJ2-5 TRBV5-1 TRBD1 few TGCGCCAGCAGCGGAACAGGGGCACAAGAGACCCAGTACTTC CASSGTGAQETQYF
TRBJ2-7 TRBV12-3/TRBV12-4 NA few TGTGCCAGCAGCCGCGACAGCGTCCACGAGCAGTACTTC CASSRDSVHEQYF
TRBJ2-3 TRBV29-1 TRBD1 few TGCAGCGTTGTTGGGACAGGGTTGGGGATTGGAGATACGCAGTATTTT CSVVGTGLGIGDTQYF
TRBJ2-1 TRBV5-1 TRBD1 few TGCGCCAGCAGCTTGGGGACAGGGGGAGTATATGAGCAGTTCTTC CASSLGTGGVYEQFF
TRBJ2-1 TRBV29-1 TRBD2 few TGCAGCGTCTCTACTAGCGGGAGGGCCGGAGTGCAGTTCTTC CSVSTSGRAGVQFF
TRBJ1-1 TRBV24-1 NA many TGTGCCACCAGGTGGACAGAGAACACTGAAGCTTTCTTT CATRWTENTEAFF
TRBJ2-3 TRBV9 NA NA TGTGCCAGCAGCGCGTGGGCCGGGGGCGGAGGAGTACCAGATACGCAGTATTTT CASSAWAGGGGVPDTQYF
TRBJ2-7 TRBV3-1 NA many TGTGCCAGCAGCTTATCTGGGTCCTACGAGCAGTACTTC CASSLSGSYEQYF
TRBJ1-1 TRBV7-9 NA NA TGTGCCAGCAGCTTACTGGGGCGGGGAACTGAAGCTTTCTTT CASSLLGRGTEAFF
TRBJ2-5 TRBV7-6 NA NA TGTGCCAGCAGCTTAGGCCCAGGGGTAGAGACCCAGTACTTC CASSLGPGVETQYF
TRBJ2-5 TRBV4-3 TRBD2 few TGCGCCAGCAGCCAAGAAGCCGGGAGGGCCGGGGAGACCCAGTACTTC CASSQEAGRAGETQYF
TRBJ2-5 TRBV19 NA NA TGTGCCAGTAGTAGGACACCGAGGCAGGGGACCCAGTACTTC CASSRTPRQGTQYF
TRBJ2-3 TRBV10-3 NA few TGTGCCATCAGTGTAAAGGGTAGCACAGATACGCAGTATTTT CAISVKGSTDTQYF
TRBJ1-1 TRBV7-2 NA few TGTGCCAGCAGCCCCGACCTGAAAGCTTTCTTT CASSPDLKAFF
TRBJ2-1 TRBV7-2 NA NA TGTGCCAGCAGCTTACAGAGAAGCTCCTACAATGAGCAGTTCTTC CASSLQRSSYNEQFF
TRBJ2-4 TRBV19 TRBD2 few TGTGCCAGTAGTATAGGCTGGCGGGAGGGCCTAATAGCCAAAAACATTCAGTACTTC CASSIGWREGLIAKNIQYF
TRBJ2-7 TRBV28 TRBD2 few TGTGCCAGCAGCCTGGGACTAGCTCCATGGGAGCAGTACTTC CASSLGLAPWEQYF
TRBJ2-7 TRBV10-2 TRBD1 NA TGCGCCAGCAGGGACGGACAGGGGGCATCCTACGAGCAGTACTTC CASRDGQGASYEQYF
TRBJ2-3 TRBV6-2/TRBV6-3 TRBD1 few TGTGCCAGCAGGCCCGACAGGGAGATCTCAGATACGCAGTATTTT CASRPDREISDTQYF
TRBJ2-5 TRBV7-2 NA many TGTGCCAGCAGCTGGGATGGCTCTTGGTGGTACTTC CASSWDGSWWYF
TRBJ1-2 TRBV28 TRBD1 NA TGTGCCAGCAGCTCCTCCGGGACAGGGCGCGATGGCTACACCTTC CASSSSGTGRDGYTF
TRBJ1-5 TRBV7-9 TRBD1 NA TGTGCCAGCAGCCCCGGACAGGTACAGCCCCAGCATTTT CASSPGQVQPQHF